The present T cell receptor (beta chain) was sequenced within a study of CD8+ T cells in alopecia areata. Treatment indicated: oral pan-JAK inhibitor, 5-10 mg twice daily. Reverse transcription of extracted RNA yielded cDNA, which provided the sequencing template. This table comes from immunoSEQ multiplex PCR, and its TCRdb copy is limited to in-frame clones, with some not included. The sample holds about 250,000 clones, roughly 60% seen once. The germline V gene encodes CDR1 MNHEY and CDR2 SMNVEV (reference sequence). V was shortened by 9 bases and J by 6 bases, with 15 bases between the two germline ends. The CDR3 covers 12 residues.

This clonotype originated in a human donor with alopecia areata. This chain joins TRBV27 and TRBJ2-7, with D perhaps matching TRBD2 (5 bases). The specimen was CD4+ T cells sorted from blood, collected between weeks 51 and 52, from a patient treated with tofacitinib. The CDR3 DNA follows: TGTGCCAGTGGACTTTCCGCGGGCGAGCAGTACTTC. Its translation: CASGLSAGEQYF.